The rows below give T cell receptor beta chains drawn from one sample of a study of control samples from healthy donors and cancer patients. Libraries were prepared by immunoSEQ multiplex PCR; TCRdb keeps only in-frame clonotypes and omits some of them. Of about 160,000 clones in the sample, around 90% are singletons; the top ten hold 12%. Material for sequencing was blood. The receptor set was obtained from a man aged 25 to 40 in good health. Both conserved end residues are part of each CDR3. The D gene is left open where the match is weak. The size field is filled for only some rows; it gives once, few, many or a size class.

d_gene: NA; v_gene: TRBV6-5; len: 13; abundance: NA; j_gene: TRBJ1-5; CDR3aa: CASGTEFNQPQHF; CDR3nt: TGTGCCAGTGGGACGGAATTCAATCAGCCCCAGCATTTT
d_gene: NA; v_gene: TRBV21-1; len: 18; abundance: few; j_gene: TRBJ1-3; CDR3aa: CASKQGRNTRPSGNTIYF; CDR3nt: TGTGCCAGCAAACAGGGCAGAAATACCAGACCATCCGGGAACACCATATATTTT
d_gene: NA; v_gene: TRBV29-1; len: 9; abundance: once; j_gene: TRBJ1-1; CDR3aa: CSVEGRAFF; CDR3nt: TGCAGCGTTGAAGGAAGGGCTTTCTTT
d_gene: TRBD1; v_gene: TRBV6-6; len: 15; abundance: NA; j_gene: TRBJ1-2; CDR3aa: CASSLGGQGGYGYTF; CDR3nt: TGTGCCAGCAGTCTTGGGGGACAGGGCGGCTATGGCTACACCTTC
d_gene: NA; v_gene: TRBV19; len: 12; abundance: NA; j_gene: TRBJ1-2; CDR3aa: CASRTGLWGYTF; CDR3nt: TGTGCCAGTAGAACGGGACTCTGGGGCTACACCTTC
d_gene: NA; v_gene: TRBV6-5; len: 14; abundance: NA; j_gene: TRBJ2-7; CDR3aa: CASSFRLGALEQYF; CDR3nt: TGTGCCAGCAGTTTCCGACTAGGGGCCCTCGAGCAGTACTTC
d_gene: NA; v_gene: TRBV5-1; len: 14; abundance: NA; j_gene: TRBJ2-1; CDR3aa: CASSLSGESNEQFF; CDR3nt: TGCGCCAGCAGCTTGTCGGGCGAATCCAATGAGCAGTTCTTC
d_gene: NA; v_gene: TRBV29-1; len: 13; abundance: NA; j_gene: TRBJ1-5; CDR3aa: CSVEDGGNQPQHF; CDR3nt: TGCAGCGTGGAGGATGGGGGCAATCAGCCCCAGCATTTT
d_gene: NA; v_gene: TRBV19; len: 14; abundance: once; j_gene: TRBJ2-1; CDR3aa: CASSKPPQRNEQFF; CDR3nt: TGTGCCAGTAGTAAACCGCCCCAACGGAATGAGCAGTTCTTC
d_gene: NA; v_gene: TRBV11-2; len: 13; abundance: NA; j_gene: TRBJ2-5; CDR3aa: CASSHRDQETQYF; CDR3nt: TGTGCCAGCAGCCACCGAGACCAAGAGACCCAGTACTTC
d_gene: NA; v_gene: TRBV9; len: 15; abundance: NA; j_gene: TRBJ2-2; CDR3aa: CASSLGPSNTGELFF; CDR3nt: TGTGCCAGCAGCCTCGGCCCCTCGAACACCGGGGAGCTGTTTTTT
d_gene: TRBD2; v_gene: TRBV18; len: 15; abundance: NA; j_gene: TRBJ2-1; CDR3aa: CASSLLAGELSEQFF; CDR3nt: TGTGCCAGCTCGTTACTAGCGGGAGAATTGAGTGAGCAGTTCTTC
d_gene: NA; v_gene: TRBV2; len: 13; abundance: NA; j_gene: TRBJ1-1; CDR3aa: CASSDGGNTEAFF; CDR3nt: TGTGCCAGCAGTGATGGGGGGAACACTGAAGCTTTCTTT
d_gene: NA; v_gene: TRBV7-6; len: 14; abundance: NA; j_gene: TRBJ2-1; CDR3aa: CASSSTAHLNEQFF; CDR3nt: TGTGCCAGCAGCTCTACGGCCCACCTGAATGAGCAGTTCTTC
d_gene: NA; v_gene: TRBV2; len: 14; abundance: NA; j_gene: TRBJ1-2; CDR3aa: CASKYPLRGYGYTF; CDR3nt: TGTGCCAGCAAGTATCCGCTCAGGGGCTATGGCTACACCTTC
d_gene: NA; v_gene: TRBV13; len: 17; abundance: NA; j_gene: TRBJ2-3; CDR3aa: CASSVSLKQQGADTQYF; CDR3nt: TGTGCCAGCAGCGTCTCCCTTAAACAACAGGGAGCAGATACGCAGTATTTT
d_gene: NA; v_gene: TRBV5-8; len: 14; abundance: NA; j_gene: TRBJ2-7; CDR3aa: CASSLELGTYEQYF; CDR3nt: TGTGCCAGCAGCTTGGAACTGGGGACCTACGAGCAGTACTTC
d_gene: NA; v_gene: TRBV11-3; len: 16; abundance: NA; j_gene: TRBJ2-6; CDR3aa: CASSPRIGPGANVLTF; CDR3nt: TGTGCCAGCAGCCCCCGGATAGGGCCCGGGGCCAACGTCCTGACTTTC
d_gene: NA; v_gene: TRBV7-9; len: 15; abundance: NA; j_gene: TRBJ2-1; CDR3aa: CASSPPLGRGNEQFF; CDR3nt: TGTGCCAGCAGCCCCCCTTTGGGGAGGGGGAATGAGCAGTTCTTC
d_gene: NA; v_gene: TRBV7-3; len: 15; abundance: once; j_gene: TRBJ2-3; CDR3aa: CASSLAGRGTDTQYF; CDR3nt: TGTGCCAGCAGCTTGGCAGGCCGGGGCACAGATACGCAGTATTTT
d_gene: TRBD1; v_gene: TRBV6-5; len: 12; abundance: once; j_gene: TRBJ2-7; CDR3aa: CASKTGMYEQYF; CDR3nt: TGTGCCAGCAAGACAGGGATGTACGAGCAGTACTTC
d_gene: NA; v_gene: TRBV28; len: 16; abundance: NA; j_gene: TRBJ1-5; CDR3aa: CASSLGRQPGNQPQHF; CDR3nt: TGTGCCAGCAGTTTGGGACGGCAGCCTGGTAATCAGCCCCAGCATTTT
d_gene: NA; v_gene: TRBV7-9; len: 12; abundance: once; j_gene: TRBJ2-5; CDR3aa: CASREGGETQYF; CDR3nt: TGTGCCAGCAGAGAGGGGGGAGAGACCCAGTACTTC
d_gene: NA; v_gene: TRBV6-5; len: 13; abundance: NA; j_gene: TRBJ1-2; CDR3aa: CASSYTGARGYTF; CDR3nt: TGTGCCAGCAGTTACACGGGGGCGCGCGGCTACACCTTC
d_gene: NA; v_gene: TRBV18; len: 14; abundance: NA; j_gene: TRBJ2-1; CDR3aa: CASSISGAYNEQFF; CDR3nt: TGTGCCAGCTCAATTAGCGGAGCGTACAATGAGCAGTTCTTC
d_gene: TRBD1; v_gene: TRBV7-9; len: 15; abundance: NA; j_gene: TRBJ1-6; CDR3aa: CASSRGDSNNSPLHF; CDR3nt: TGTGCCAGCAGCAGAGGGGACAGCAATAATTCACCCCTCCACTTT
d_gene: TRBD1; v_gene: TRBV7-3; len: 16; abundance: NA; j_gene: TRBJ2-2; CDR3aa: CASSFDRGVLSGELFF; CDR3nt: TGTGCCAGCAGCTTCGACAGGGGCGTATTGTCCGGGGAGCTGTTTTTT
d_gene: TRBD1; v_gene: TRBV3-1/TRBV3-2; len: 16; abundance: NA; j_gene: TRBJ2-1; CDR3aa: CASSQFPGTVANEQFF; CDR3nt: TGTGCCAGCAGCCAGTTCCCCGGGACAGTCGCCAATGAGCAGTTCTTC
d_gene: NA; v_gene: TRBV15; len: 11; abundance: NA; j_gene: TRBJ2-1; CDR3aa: CATSTFTEQFF; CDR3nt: TGTGCCACCAGCACCTTCACTGAGCAGTTCTTC
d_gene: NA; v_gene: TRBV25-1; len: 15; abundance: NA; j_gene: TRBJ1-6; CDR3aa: CASSDLLGVDSPLHF; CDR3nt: TGTGCCAGCAGTGATCTTCTAGGGGTAGATTCACCCCTCCACTTT
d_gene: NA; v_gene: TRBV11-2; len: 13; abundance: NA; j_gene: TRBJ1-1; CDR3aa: CASSPGRTTEAFF; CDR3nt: TGTGCCAGCAGTCCAGGGCGGACCACTGAAGCTTTCTTT
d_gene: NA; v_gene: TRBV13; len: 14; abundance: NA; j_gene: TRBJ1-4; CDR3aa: CASSLMSTNEKLFF; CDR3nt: TGTGCCAGCAGCTTAATGTCAACTAATGAAAAACTGTTTTTT
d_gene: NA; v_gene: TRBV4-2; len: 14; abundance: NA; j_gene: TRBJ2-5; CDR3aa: CASSRGTEQETQYF; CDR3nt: TGTGCCAGCAGCCGCGGGACGGAGCAAGAGACCCAGTACTTC
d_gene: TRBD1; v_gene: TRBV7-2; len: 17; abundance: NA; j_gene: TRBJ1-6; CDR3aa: CASSPQGTGTVNSPLHF; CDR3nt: TGTGCCAGCAGTCCTCAGGGGACCGGGACAGTCAATTCACCCCTCCACTTT
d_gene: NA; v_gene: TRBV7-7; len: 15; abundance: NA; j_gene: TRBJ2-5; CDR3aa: CASSLYQGVQETQYF; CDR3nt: TGTGCCAGCAGCTTGTATCAAGGGGTTCAAGAGACCCAGTACTTC
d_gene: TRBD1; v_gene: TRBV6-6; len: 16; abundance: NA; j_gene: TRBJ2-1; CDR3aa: CASSYDRGTSYNEQFF; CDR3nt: TGTGCCAGCAGTTACGACAGGGGGACTTCCTACAATGAGCAGTTCTTC
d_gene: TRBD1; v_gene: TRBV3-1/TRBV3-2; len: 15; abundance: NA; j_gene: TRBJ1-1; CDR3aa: CASSKFGTGPPEAFF; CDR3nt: TGTGCCAGCAGCAAATTCGGGACAGGGCCTCCTGAAGCTTTCTTT
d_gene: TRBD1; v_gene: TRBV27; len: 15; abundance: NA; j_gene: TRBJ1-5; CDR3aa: CASRRQGDSYQPQHF; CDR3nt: TGTGCCAGCAGGAGACAGGGGGATTCCTATCAGCCCCAGCATTTT
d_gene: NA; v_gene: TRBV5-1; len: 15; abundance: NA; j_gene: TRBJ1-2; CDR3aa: CASSLDPGGDKFFTF; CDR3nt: TGCGCCAGCAGCTTGGACCCCGGAGGGGACAAGTTTTTTACCTTC
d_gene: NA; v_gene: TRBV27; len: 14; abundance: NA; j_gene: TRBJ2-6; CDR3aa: CASSSVSGANVLTF; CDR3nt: TGTGCCAGCAGTTCAGTGTCTGGGGCCAACGTCCTGACTTTC
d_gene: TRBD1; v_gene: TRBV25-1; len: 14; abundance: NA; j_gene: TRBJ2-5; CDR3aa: CASSDPGQGQTQYF; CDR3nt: TGTGCCAGCAGTGATCCCGGACAGGGCCAGACCCAGTACTTC
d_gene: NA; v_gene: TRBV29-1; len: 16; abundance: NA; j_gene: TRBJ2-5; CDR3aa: CSVDLPPRDTQETQYF; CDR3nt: TGCAGCGTTGACCTCCCCCCCAGGGACACCCAAGAGACCCAGTACTTC
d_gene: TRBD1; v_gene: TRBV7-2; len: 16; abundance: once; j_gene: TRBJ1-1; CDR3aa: CASSLGGVRGRTEAFF; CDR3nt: TGTGCCAGCAGCTTAGGGGGGGTCAGGGGGAGGACTGAAGCTTTCTTT
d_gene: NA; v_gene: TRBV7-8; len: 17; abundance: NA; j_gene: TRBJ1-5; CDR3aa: CASSSSINRQGNQPQHF; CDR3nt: TGTGCCAGCAGCTCCTCCATAAATCGACAGGGCAATCAGCCCCAGCATTTT
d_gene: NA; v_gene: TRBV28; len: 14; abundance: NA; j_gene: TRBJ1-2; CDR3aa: CASSSPSGSDGYTF; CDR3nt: TGTGCCAGCAGTTCCCCAAGCGGCAGTGATGGCTACACCTTC
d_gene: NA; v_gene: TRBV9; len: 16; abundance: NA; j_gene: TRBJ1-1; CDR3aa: CASSVLGGAGTTEAFF; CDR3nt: TGTGCCAGCAGCGTTCTCGGGGGGGCAGGGACCACTGAAGCTTTCTTT
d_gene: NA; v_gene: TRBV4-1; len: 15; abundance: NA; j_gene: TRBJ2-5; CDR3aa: CASTETGTNQETQYF; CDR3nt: TGCGCCAGCACAGAAACAGGGACCAACCAAGAGACCCAGTACTTC
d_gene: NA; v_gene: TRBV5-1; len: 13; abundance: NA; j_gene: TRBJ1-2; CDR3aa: CASSLDTLSGYTF; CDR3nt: TGCGCCAGCAGCTTGGATACTCTATCGGGCTACACCTTC
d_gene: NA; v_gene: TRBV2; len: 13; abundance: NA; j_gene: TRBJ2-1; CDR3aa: CASLAPWPSEQFF; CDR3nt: TGTGCCAGCTTAGCCCCCTGGCCCTCCGAGCAGTTCTTC
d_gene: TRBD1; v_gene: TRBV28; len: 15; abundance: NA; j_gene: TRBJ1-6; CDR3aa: CASSWDRVGNSPLHF; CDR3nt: TGTGCCAGCAGTTGGGACAGGGTTGGAAATTCACCCCTCCACTTT